The entry below gives a single T cell receptor (beta chain) sequence along with its context. Its target is not known. The entry originates in a study of T-cell memory formation after mild COVID-19. At the level of the study: TCR clusters were mostly confined to one donor each. Points from the study as a whole: Balance between CD4 and CD8 was seen in clones contracting day 15 to 85, and a CD4+ lean was seen in later expanders. For second-wave clones that peaked at day 37, SARS-CoV-2 specificity went unverified.

TCRdb re-analysed the 5' RACE reads in MiXCR, keeping a single row per CDR3 protein. Among 200,000 or so distinct CDR3 sequences listed, approximately 10% were seen once. Germline-derived CDR1 and CDR2 are SGHRS and YFSETQ. The CDR3 is 15 residues long. V was cut by 0 bases and J by 2 bases, with 9 bases left in between. This TCR came from a man aged 18 to 29 who had mild COVID-19 (a few samples of this study predate the infection). Cell type and time point are not known. Input material: PBMCs or a T cell subset sorted from them (not recorded which). The chain is built from TRBV5-1 and TRBJ1-3; D call uncertain. CDR3 sequence reads: CASSLEGSTGNTIYF. Written as DNA, the CDR3 is TGCGCCAGCAGCTTGGAAGGGTCCACTGGAAACACCATATATTTT.